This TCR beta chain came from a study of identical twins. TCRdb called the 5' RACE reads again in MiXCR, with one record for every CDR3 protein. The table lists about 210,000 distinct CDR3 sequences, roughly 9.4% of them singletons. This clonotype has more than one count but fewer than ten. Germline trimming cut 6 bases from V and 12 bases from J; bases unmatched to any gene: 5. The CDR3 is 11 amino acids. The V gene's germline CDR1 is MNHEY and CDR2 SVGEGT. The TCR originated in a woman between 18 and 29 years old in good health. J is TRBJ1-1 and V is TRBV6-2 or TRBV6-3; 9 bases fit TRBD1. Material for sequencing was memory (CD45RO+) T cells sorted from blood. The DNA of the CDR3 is TGTGCCAGCAGCCCGGACAGGGGAACTTTCTTT. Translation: CASSPDRGTFF.